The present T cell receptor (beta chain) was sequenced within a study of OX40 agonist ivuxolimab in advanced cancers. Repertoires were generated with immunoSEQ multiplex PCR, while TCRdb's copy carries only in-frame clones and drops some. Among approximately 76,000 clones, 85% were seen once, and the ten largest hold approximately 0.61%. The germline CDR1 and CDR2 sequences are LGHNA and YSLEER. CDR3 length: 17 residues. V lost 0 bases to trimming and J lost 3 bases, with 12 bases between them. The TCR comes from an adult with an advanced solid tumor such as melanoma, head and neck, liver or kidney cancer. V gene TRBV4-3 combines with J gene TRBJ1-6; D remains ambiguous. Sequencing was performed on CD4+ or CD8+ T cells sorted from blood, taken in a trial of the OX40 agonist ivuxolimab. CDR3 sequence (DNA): TGCGCCAGCAGCCAAGAAACGGGGAGCGGCTATAATTCACCCCTCCACTTT. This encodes CASSQETGSGYNSPLHF.